The sequence of this TCR beta chain was determined in a study of neurological immune-mediated disorders. This clonotype was seen ten or more times. CD4+ or CD8+ T cells, around 1 million per library, were used for sorted libraries. Over 160 million TCR-beta sequences from 15-18 subjects were obtained in each sequencing run. TCRdb reanalysed the 5' RACE reads using MiXCR and keeps one entry per CDR3 protein. Of 15,000 to 20,000 distinct CDR3 sequences listed, around 10% are singletons. The V end was cut by 1 base, the J end by 0 bases, with 7 bases between. Germline V gene sequence: CDR1 SGHVS, CDR2 FNYEAQ. The CDR3 is 15 residues long.

V usage is TRBV7-6 and J usage is TRBJ1-3; no definite D call. The sequence derives from a woman aged 45-59 years in good health. The source material was CD8+ T cells from blood. The chain's CDR3 is CASSLEPSSGNTIYF. DNA for the CDR3: TGTGCCAGCAGCTTAGAACCGAGCTCTGGAAACACCATATATTTT.